This T cell receptor (beta chain) stems from a study of T cell responses to AZD1222 COVID-19 vaccine. Study conclusions and caveats: The sample set comprised mostly white British donors with more females, and clonal diversity was possibly underestimated. Spike-specific TCR repertoires showed rising breadth and depth after two AZD1222 doses. Repertoire collection took place solely once the T cell response had peaked.

The protocol was immunoSEQ multiplex PCR, while the TCRdb copy is restricted to in-frame clones and leaves out a portion. The data show around 110,000 clones, 85% to 90% seen once. With regard to this clone: As yet, its antigen is unknown.

V was pared by 5 bases and J by 0 bases, with 10 bases between. The CDR3 spans 13 residues. The germline gives CDR1 SQVTM, CDR2 ANQGSEA. The J gene is TRBJ1-1, the V gene TRBV29-1; D gene uncertain. The sequence derives from an adult in good health. Sequences were derived from peripheral blood, sampled on day 0 of AZD1222 vaccination. The CDR3 coding sequence is TGCAGCGTTATCCCTACAATGAACACTGAAGCTTTCTTT. It encodes CSVIPTMNTEAFF.